One sample yielded the 16 T cell receptor beta chains listed below, sequenced in a study of graft-versus-host responses after intestinal transplantation. The method was immunoSEQ multiplex PCR; TCRdb's version includes in-frame clones alone and lacks a portion of them. The table lists approximately 12,000 clones, over 85% of them singletons. Material: PBMCs, obtained 109 days after intestinal transplant. These receptors came from a human patient who received an intestinal transplant, so some T cells may come from the graft donor.

J is TRBJ2-1 and V is TRBV5-8, with 10 bases fitting TRBD2. The germline CDR1 and CDR2 sequences are SGHTS and YDEGEE. V lost 1 base, J lost 4 bases, and 5 bases stayed unmatched. The CDR3 is 16 residues long. The CDR3 is CASSLWVLAGYNEQFF. Written as DNA, the CDR3 is TGTGCCAGCAGCTTGTGGGTACTAGCGGGATACAATGAGCAGTTCTTC.

The rearrangement links TRBV5-6 to TRBJ2-7, with D unclear. Germline loops: CDR1 SGHDT, CDR2 YYEEEE. CDR3 length equals 14 residues. Trimming left V 1 base short and J 0 bases short, with 8 bases between. CDR3 coding DNA: TGTGCCAGCAGCTTGCCGAGCGTCTCCTACGAGCAGTACTTC. It codes for CASSLPSVSYEQYF.

V gene TRBV14 combines with J gene TRBJ2-5; TRBD2 is a possible D gene (6 bases). V shed 1 base and J shed 6 bases, with 12 bases lying between them. Germline loops: CDR1 SGHDN, CDR2 FVKESK. CDR3 length equals 14 residues. DNA of the CDR3: TGTGCCAGCAGCCAAGTCGGAGGGCGGAAGACCCAGTACTTC. Protein sequence: CASSQVGGRKTQYF. Full variable domain (remainder filled in from reference TRBV14 and TRBJ2-5): EAGVTQFPSHSVIEKGQTVTLRCDPISGHDNLYWYRRVMGKEIKFLLHFVKESKQDESGMPNNRFLAERTGGTYSTLKVQPAELEDSGVYFCASSQVGGRKTQYFGPGTRLLVL.

Here the CDR3 DNA reads TGTGCCAGCAGCATAGGGGGGGCCTACGAGCAGTACTTC. Translating gives CASSIGGAYEQYF. The chain couples TRBV27 to TRBJ2-7; perhaps TRBD2 as D (7 bases). Trimming cost V 6 bases and J 2 bases, with 11 bases left between them. The CDR3 loop spans 13 amino acids. In germline, CDR1 is MNHEY, CDR2 SMNVEV (reference sequence).

J is TRBJ2-3 and V is TRBV19, with TRBD1 matching 9 bases. Per the germline V gene, CDR1 is LNHDA and CDR2 is SQIVND (reference sequence). This CDR3 spans 15 amino acids. V shed 5 bases and J 6 bases; nucleotides not matched to a gene: 9. The CDR3 DNA is TGTGCCAGTAGTTCCCGAACAGGGGGCAGGGATACGCAGTATTTT. Translating gives CASSSRTGGRDTQYF.

The rearrangement links TRBV5-1 to TRBJ2-7; 7 bases agree with TRBD2. Germline assignment: CDR1 SGHRS and CDR2 YFSETQ. V shed 4 bases, J shed 5 bases, and the junction held 9 bases outside the gene matches. The CDR3 is made up of 14 amino acids. The CDR3 spells CASSITGTMDEQYF. In DNA form, the CDR3 reads TGCGCCAGCAGCATTACCGGGACTATGGACGAGCAGTACTTC.

This chain connects TRBV27 to TRBJ2-5; no reliable D call. The germline gives CDR1 MNHEY, CDR2 SMNVEV (reference sequence). Trimming cost V 3 bases and J 2 bases, with 10 bases left between them. The CDR3 has 14 amino acids. CDR3 in amino acids: CASSLGTSQETQYF. Here the CDR3 DNA reads TGTGCCAGCAGTTTGGGCACCTCGCAAGAGACCCAGTACTTC.

About this clone: The sample carries other DNA sequences with the same CDR3. V is TRBV28 and J is TRBJ1-1; possibly TRBD1 for D (6 bases). The CDR3 totals 13 residues. CDR1 is MDHEN, CDR2 SYDVKM, per germline. Trimming removed 4 bases at V and 1 base at J, with 7 bases between. The CDR3 DNA reads as TGTGCCAGCAGTTCGACAGGGAACACTGAAGCTTTCTTT. The encoded protein is CASSSTGNTEAFF.

The chain combines TRBV11-3 with TRBJ2-2; D is unresolved. Per germline, CDR1 SGHNT and CDR2 YENEEA. The V gene lost 2 bases and the J gene lost 5 bases, with 24 bases spanning the gap. CDR3 size: 19 residues. The CDR3: CASSLSDLGKGPRTGELFF. CDR3 bases: TGTGCCAGCAGCTTATCGGATCTTGGGAAGGGTCCGAGGACCGGGGAGCTGTTTTTT. Based on the CDR3 plus reference TRBV11-3 and TRBJ2-2, the full variable domain is EAGVVQSPRYKIIEKKQPVAFWCNPISGHNTLYWYLQNLGQGPELLIRYENEEAVDDSQLPKDRFSAERLKGVDSTLKIQPAELGDSAVYLCASSLSDLGKGPRTGELFFGEGSRLTVL.

The sample holds one count of this clone. The chain is built from TRBV5-6 and TRBJ1-5; possibly TRBD1 for D (5 bases). Deletions cut 4 bases from V and 0 bases from J, with 17 bases between. From germline, CDR1 is SGHDT and CDR2 YYEEEE. This CDR3 has 17 amino acids. Here the CDR3 reads CASSHQGMADSNQPQHF. CDR3 bases: TGTGCCAGCAGCCATCAGGGTATGGCGGATAGCAATCAGCCCCAGCATTTT. Full variable domain (remainder filled in from reference TRBV5-6 and TRBJ1-5): DAGVTQSPTHLIKTRGQQVTLRCSPKSGHDTVSWYQQALGQGPQFIFQYYEEEERQRGNFPDRFSGHQFPNYSSELNVNALLLGDSALYLCASSHQGMADSNQPQHFGDGTRLSIL.

This chain links TRBV6-5 with TRBJ1-1; D gene uncertain. This CDR3 spans 15 amino acids. V was shortened by 5 bases and J by 0 bases, with 13 bases between the two germline ends. Germline assignment: CDR1 MNHEY and CDR2 SVGAGI. CDR3 in amino acids: CASSVRTVMNTEAFF. The DNA of the CDR3 is TGTGCCAGCAGTGTCAGGACCGTTATGAACACTGAAGCTTTCTTT.

This clone was seen just once. This rearrangement joins TRBV9 to TRBJ2-7, with 9 bases lining up with TRBD2. Germline V gene sequence: CDR1 SGDLS, CDR2 YYNGEE. CDR3 length equals 16 residues. V shed 0 bases and J 2 bases; nucleotides not matched to a gene: 6. Here the CDR3 reads CASSVAASGDPYEQYF. CDR3 coding DNA: TGTGCCAGCAGCGTAGCGGCTAGCGGGGACCCCTACGAGCAGTACTTC. Drawing the rest from reference TRBV9 and TRBJ2-7, the complete variable domain is DSGVTQTPKHLITATGQRVTLRCSPRSGDLSVYWYQQSLDQGLQFLIQYYNGEERAKGNILERFSAQQFPDLHSELNLSSLELGDSALYFCASSVAASGDPYEQYFGPGTRLTVT.

The chain recombines TRBV15 with TRBJ2-3, with 10 bases identical to TRBD2. The trim removed 0 bases at V and 0 bases at J, leaving 12 bases unmatched. The CDR3 runs to 20 residues. From germline, CDR1 is LNHNV and CDR2 YYDKDF (reference sequence). CDR3: CATSRDPSGSHLTSTDTQYF. The DNA for the CDR3 is TGTGCCACCAGCAGAGATCCTAGCGGGAGTCACCTCACTAGCACAGATACGCAGTATTTT.

The genes are TRBV27 and TRBJ2-3; 10 bases are a match to TRBD2. Per the germline V gene, CDR1 is MNHEY and CDR2 is SMNVEV (reference sequence). The CDR3 totals 17 residues. The junction had 8 bases not matched to a gene; V was cut back by 3 bases and J by 2 bases. CDR3 protein: CASSFGGAGGLTDTQYF. The CDR3 DNA reads as TGTGCCAGCAGTTTTGGGGGAGCGGGAGGGCTCACAGATACGCAGTATTTT.

The chain combines TRBV27 with TRBJ2-1, with D perhaps assigned TRBD1 or TRBD2 (5 bases each). Trimming shortened V by 5 bases and J by 6 bases, and 17 bases separated the two germline ends. CDR3 length: 15 residues. The germline CDR1 and CDR2 sequences are MNHEY and SMNVEV (reference sequence). The CDR3 here is CASSTGPQSGNEQFF. CDR3 nucleotide sequence: TGTGCCAGCAGTACGGGGCCACAGTCGGGCAATGAGCAGTTCTTC.

This clone has only one observation. The CDR3, as DNA: TGTGCCAGCAGACCCTTGGACGGGAACACTGAAGCTTTCTTT. Translation gives CASRPLDGNTEAFF. The chain has TRBV27 and TRBJ1-1; D not resolved. The CDR3 is made up of 14 amino acids. Trimming took 6 bases from V and 1 from J, leaving 12 bases between them. Germline CDR1 MNHEY, CDR2 SMNVEV (reference sequence).